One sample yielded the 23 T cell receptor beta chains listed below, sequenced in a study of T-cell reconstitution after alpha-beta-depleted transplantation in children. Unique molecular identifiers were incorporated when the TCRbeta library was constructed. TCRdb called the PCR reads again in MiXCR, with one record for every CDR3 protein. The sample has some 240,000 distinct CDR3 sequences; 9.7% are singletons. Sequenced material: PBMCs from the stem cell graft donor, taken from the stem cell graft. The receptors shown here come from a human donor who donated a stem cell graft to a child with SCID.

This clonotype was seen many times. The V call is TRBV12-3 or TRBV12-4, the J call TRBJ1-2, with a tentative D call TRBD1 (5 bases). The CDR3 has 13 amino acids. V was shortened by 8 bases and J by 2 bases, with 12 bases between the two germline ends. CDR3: CASGDQGNYGYTF. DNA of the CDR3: TGTGCCAGCGGGGACCAGGGAAACTATGGCTACACCTTC.

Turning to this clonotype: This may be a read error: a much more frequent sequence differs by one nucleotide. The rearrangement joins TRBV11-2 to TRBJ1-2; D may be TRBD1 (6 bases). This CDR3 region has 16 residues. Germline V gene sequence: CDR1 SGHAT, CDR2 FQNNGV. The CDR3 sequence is CASSRVGGASNYGYNF. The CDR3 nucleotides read TGTGCCAGCAGCCGAGTGGGGGGCGCCTCTAACTATGGCTACAACTTC.

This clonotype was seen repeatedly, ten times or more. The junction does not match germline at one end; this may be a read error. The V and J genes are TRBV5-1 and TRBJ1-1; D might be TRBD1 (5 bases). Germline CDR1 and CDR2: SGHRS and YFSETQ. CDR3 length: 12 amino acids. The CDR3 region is CASSRGDTEAFF. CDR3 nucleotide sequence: TGTGCCAGCAGTCGGGGGGACACTGAAGCTTTCTTT.

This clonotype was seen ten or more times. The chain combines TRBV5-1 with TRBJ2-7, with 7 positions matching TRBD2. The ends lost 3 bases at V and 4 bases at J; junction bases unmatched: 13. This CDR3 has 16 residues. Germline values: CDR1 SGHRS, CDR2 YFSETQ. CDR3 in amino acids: CASSSLSGGTRYEQYF. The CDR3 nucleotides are TGCGCCAGCAGCTCCCTGTCGGGGGGTACCCGTTACGAGCAGTACTTC. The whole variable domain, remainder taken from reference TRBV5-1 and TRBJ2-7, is KAGVTQTPRYLIKTRGQQVTLSCSPISGHRSVSWYQQTPGQGLQFLFEYFSETQRNKGNFPGRFSGRQFSNSRSEMNVSTLELGDSALYLCASSSLSGGTRYEQYFGPGTRLTVT.

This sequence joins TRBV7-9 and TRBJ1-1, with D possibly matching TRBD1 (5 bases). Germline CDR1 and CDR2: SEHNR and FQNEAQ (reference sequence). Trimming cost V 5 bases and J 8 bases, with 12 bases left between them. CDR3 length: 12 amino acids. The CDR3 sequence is CASSPPGPEAFF. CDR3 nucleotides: TGTGCCAGCAGCCCTCCAGGGCCAGAAGCTTTCTTT.

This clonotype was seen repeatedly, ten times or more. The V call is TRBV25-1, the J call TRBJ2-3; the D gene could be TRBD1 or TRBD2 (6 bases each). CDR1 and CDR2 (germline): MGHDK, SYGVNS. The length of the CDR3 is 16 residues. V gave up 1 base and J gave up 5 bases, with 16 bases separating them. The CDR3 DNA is TGTGCCAGCAGTGAATGGGCCGTGGGGGGCCAAGATACGCAGTATTTT. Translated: CASSEWAVGGQDTQYF.

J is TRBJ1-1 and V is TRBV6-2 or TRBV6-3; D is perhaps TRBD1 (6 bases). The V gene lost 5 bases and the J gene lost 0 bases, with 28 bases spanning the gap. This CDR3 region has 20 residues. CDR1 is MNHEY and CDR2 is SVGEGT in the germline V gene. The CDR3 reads CASSTLRGTAEGVMNTEAFF. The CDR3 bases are TGTGCCAGCAGTACCCTTCGCGGGACCGCCGAGGGGGTAATGAACACTGAAGCTTTCTTT.

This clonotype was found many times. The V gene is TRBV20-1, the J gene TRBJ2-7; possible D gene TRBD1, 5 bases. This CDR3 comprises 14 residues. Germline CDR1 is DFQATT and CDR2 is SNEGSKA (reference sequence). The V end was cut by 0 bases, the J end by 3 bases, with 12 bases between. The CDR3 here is CSARDSTGNYEQYF. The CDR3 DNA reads TGCAGTGCTAGAGATTCTACAGGAAACTACGAGCAGTACTTC.

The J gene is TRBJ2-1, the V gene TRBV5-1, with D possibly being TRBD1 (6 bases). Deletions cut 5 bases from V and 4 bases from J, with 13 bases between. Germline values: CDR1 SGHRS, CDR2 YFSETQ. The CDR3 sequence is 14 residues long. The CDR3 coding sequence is TGCGCCAGCAGTTTTCAAGACAGGTACAATGAGCAGTTCTTC. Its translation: CASSFQDRYNEQFF. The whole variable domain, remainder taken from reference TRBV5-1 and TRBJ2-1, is KAGVTQTPRYLIKTRGQQVTLSCSPISGHRSVSWYQQTPGQGLQFLFEYFSETQRNKGNFPGRFSGRQFSNSRSEMNVSTLELGDSALYLCASSFQDRYNEQFFGPGTRLTVL.

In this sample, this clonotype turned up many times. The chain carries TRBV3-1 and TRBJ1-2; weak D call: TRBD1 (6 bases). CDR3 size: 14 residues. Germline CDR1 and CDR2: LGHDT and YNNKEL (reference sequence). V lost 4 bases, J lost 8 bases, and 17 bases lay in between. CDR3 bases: TGTGCCAGCAGCCCTCTCGGGGGGGCTTACGGCTACACCTTC. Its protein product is CASSPLGGAYGYTF.

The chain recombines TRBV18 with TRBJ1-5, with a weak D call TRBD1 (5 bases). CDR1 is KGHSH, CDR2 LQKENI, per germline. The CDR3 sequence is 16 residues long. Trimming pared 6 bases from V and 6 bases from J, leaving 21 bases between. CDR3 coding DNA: TGTGCCAGCTCGCGTAACACAGGAGTTAGGTTTCAGCCCCAGCATTTT. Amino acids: CASSRNTGVRFQPQHF.

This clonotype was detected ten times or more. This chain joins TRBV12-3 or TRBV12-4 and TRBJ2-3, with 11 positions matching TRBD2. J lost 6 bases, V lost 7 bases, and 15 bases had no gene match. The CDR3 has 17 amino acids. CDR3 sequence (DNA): TGTGCCAGCACCCATGCCCGCCTAGCGGGGGGTATGGATACGCAGTATTTT. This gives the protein CASTHARLAGGMDTQYF.

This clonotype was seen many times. CDR3 nucleotide sequence: TGTGCCAGCAGCTTAACCCCCCGACAGGGAAAAGGAAATCAGCCCCAGCATTTT. Its protein product is CASSLTPRQGKGNQPQHF. The chain recombines TRBV11-2 with TRBJ1-5, with TRBD1 matching over 7 bases. Unmatched junction bases numbered 14, after V lost 2 bases and J lost 4 bases. Germline CDR1 and CDR2: SGHAT and FQNNGV. This CDR3 region has 18 residues. The whole variable domain, filled in from reference TRBV11-2 and TRBJ1-5, reads EAGVAQSPRYKIIEKRQSVAFWCNPISGHATLYWYQQILGQGPKLLIQFQNNGVVDDSQLPKDRFSAERLKGVDSTLKIQPAKLEDSAVYLCASSLTPRQGKGNQPQHFGDGTRLSIL.

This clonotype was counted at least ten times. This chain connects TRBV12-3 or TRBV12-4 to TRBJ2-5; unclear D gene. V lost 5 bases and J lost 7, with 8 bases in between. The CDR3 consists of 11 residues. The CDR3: CASSARGTQYF. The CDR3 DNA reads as TGTGCCAGCAGTGCGAGAGGGACCCAGTACTTC.

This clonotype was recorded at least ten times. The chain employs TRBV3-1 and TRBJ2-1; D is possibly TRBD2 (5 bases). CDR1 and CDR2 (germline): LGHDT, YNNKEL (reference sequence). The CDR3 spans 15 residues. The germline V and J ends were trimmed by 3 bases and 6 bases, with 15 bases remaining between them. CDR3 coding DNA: TGTGCCAGCAGCCAGATGCTAGCCAACTCCAATGAGCAGTTCTTC. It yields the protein CASSQMLANSNEQFF.

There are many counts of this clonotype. The CDR3 spells CASQRDRSNEKLFF. The DNA of the CDR3 is TGTGCCAGCCAAAGGGACAGGTCTAATGAAAAACTGTTTTTT. The rearrangement links TRBV6-1 to TRBJ1-4; TRBD1 matches 8 bases. CDR1 and CDR2 (germline): MNHNS, SASEGT. The J segment lost 3 bases and the V segment lost 8 bases, leaving 5 bases of the junction unmatched. The CDR3 extends over 14 amino acids.

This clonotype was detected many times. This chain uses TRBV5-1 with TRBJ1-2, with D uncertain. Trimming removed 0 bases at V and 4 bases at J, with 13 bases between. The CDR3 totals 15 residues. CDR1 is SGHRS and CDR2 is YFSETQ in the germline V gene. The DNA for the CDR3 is TGCGCCAGCAGCTTGGGGGGAGGTTCCTCCTATGGCTACACCTTC. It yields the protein CASSLGGGSSYGYTF.

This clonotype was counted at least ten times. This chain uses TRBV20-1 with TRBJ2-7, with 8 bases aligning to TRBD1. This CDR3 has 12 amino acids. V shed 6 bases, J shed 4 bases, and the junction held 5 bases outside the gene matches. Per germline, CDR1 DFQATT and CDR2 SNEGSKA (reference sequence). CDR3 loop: CSAQDREYEQYF. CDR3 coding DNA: TGCAGTGCCCAGGACAGGGAATACGAGCAGTACTTC.

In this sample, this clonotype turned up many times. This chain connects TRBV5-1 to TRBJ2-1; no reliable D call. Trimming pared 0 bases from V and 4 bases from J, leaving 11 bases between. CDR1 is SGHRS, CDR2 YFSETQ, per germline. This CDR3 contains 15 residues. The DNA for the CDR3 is TGCGCCAGCAGCTTGGAGGTAGTCAAATACAATGAGCAGTTCTTC. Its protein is CASSLEVVKYNEQFF. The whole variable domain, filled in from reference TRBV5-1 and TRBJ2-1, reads KAGVTQTPRYLIKTRGQQVTLSCSPISGHRSVSWYQQTPGQGLQFLFEYFSETQRNKGNFPGRFSGRQFSNSRSEMNVSTLELGDSALYLCASSLEVVKYNEQFFGPGTRLTVL.

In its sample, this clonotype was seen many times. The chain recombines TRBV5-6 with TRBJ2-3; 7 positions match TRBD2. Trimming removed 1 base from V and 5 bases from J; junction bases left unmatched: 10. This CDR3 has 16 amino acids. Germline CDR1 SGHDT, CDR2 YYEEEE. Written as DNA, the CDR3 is TGTGCCAGCAGCTTGCTCGGACTAGGTGTGGAAGATACGCAGTATTTT. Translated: CASSLLGLGVEDTQYF. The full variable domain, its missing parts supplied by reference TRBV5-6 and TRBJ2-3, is DAGVTQSPTHLIKTRGQQVTLRCSPKSGHDTVSWYQQALGQGPQFIFQYYEEEERQRGNFPDRFSGHQFPNYSSELNVNALLLGDSALYLCASSLLGLGVEDTQYFGPGTRLTVL.

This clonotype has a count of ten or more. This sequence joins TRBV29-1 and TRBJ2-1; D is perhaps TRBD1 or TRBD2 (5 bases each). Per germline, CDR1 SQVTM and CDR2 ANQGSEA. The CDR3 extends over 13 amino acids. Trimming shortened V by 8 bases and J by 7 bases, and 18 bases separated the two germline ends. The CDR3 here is CSPGRVRGNEQFF. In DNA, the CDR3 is TGCAGCCCGGGGCGGGTCCGTGGGAATGAGCAGTTCTTC.

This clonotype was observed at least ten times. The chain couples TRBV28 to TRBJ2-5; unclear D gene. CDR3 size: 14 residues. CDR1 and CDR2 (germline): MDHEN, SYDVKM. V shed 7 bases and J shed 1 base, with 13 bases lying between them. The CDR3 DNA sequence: TGTGCCAGCAAGGGCCAAGGCGTCCAAGAGACCCAGTACTTC. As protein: CASKGQGVQETQYF.

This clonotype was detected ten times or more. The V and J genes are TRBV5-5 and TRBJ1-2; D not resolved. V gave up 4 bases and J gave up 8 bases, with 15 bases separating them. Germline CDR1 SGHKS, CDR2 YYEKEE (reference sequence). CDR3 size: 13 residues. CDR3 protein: CASSPRGKNGYTF. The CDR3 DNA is TGTGCCAGCAGCCCCCGGGGTAAGAACGGCTACACCTTC.